These 5 T cell receptor beta chains originate from one sample sequenced in a study of T cells in Graves' hyperthyroidism and ophthalmopathy. The CDR3 regions of TCR beta were amplified from RNA transcripts. When the TCR CDR3 underwent first-round RT-PCR, the HTBI primer set was used. TCRdb recomputed calls from the multiplex PCR reads with MiXCR, one row per CDR3 protein. This table holds 550,000 to 800,000 distinct CDR3 sequences, 17% found once. The sample taken for sequencing was blood. The source of these receptors is a man aged 50-60 years with Graves' hyperthyroidism.

This clonotype was counted many times. CDR3 sequence reads: CASSYRTANTEAFF. The CDR3 bases are TGTGCCAGCAGTTACAGGACAGCCAACACTGAAGCTTTCTTT. The chain uses TRBV6-5 and TRBJ1-1, with D tentatively TRBD1 (6 bases). This CDR3 has 14 amino acids. V lost 2 bases and J lost 2, with 9 bases in between. Germline V CDR1 and CDR2: MNHEY, SVGAGI.

This clonotype was seen a few times. The V and J genes are TRBV30 and TRBJ2-7, with D perhaps given as TRBD1 or TRBD2 (5 bases each). Trimming removed 0 bases at V and 4 bases at J, with 16 bases between. The V gene's germline CDR1 is GTSNPN and CDR2 SVGIG (reference sequence). The CDR3 covers 15 residues. CDR3 DNA sequence: TGTGCCTGGAGTGTTGGGGGAGAGGCTGGTTACGAGCAGTACTTC. This translates into CAWSVGGEAGYEQYF.

This clonotype was detected many times. This chain uses TRBV7-2 with TRBJ2-5; TRBD2 aligns across 8 bases. V lost 1 base to trimming and J lost 4 bases; unmatched junction nucleotides: 8. Germline loops: CDR1 SGHTA, CDR2 FQGNSA. The CDR3 has 16 amino acids. The chain's CDR3 is CASSLVFGSGGETQYF. The CDR3 DNA sequence: TGTGCCAGCAGCTTAGTCTTCGGGAGCGGGGGAGAGACCCAGTACTTC.

The sample holds many counts of this clonotype. The chain links TRBV2 to TRBJ1-2; no definite D call. Between the trimmed V and J ends, which lost 8 bases and 8 bases, there was a span of 18 bases. The CDR3 is made up of 13 amino acids. The germline gives CDR1 SNHLY, CDR2 FYNNEI. CDR3 sequence: CASGSNQLRGYTF. In DNA, the CDR3 is TGTGCCAGCGGAAGTAACCAGCTACGGGGCTACACCTTC.

This clonotype was observed many times. The V gene is TRBV12-3 or TRBV12-4, the J gene TRBJ2-1, with a weak D call TRBD1 (5 bases). The CDR3 sequence is 12 residues long. Between the trimmed V and J ends, which lost 9 bases and 8 bases, there was a span of 14 bases. CDR3 amino acids: CASGQLRHEQFF. In nucleotides, the CDR3 is TGTGCCAGTGGACAACTCCGCCATGAGCAGTTCTTC.